These T cell receptor beta chains were read from a single sample in a study of identical twins. TCRdb reprocessed the 5' RACE reads via MiXCR and lists one record per CDR3 protein. The sample carries roughly 710,000 distinct CDR3 sequences, around 6% recorded once. What was sequenced was naive T cells sorted from blood. All receptors come from a young man in good health. Each CDR3 is given without its conserved first and last residue. Not every row has a clone size; where given, it reads once, few, many or a size class.

CDR3aa: ASSQSDSYNEQF
v_gene: TRBV6-1
len: 12
abundance: NA

CDR3aa: ATSDPPGQEQY
v_gene: TRBV24-1
len: 11
abundance: many

CDR3aa: SARELAGGPGETQY
v_gene: TRBV20-1
len: 14
abundance: few

CDR3aa: ASSFVGTEAF
v_gene: TRBV5-1
len: 10
abundance: NA

CDR3aa: ASSVGRVSTDTQY
v_gene: TRBV9
len: 13
abundance: few

CDR3aa: ASSYERTGGLDEQF
v_gene: TRBV7-9
len: 14
abundance: NA

CDR3aa: ASHPGSQETQY
v_gene: TRBV6-2/TRBV6-3
len: 11
abundance: few

CDR3aa: ASSPRGGTGGYT
v_gene: TRBV18
len: 12
abundance: NA

CDR3aa: ASSPNRSRGRGYGYT
v_gene: TRBV6-1
len: 15
abundance: NA

CDR3aa: ASSQDGTGSSTDTQY
v_gene: TRBV4-1
len: 15
abundance: NA

CDR3aa: SARATSGVPSYNEQF
v_gene: TRBV20-1
len: 15
abundance: many

CDR3aa: ASSYSGEETQY
v_gene: TRBV6-6
len: 11
abundance: many

CDR3aa: ASRGSREVRDTQY
v_gene: TRBV12-3/TRBV12-4
len: 13
abundance: few

CDR3aa: ASSLGGVLLTEAF
v_gene: TRBV28
len: 13
abundance: many

CDR3aa: ASRLGLNTEAF
v_gene: TRBV12-3/TRBV12-4
len: 11
abundance: NA

CDR3aa: ASSSAGGRNEQF
v_gene: TRBV12-3/TRBV12-4
len: 12
abundance: few

CDR3aa: SASLGGTEQF
v_gene: TRBV20-1
len: 10
abundance: many

CDR3aa: ATKQGIKNIQY
v_gene: TRBV10-3
len: 11
abundance: many

CDR3aa: SASKGANYGYT
v_gene: TRBV20-1
len: 11
abundance: NA

CDR3aa: ASDGGLAGANSYNEQF
v_gene: TRBV5-1
len: 16
abundance: few

CDR3aa: ASSILDGPGELF
v_gene: TRBV9
len: 12
abundance: many

CDR3aa: ASSYFGLAYNEQF
v_gene: TRBV6-5
len: 13
abundance: few